The present entry profiles one T cell receptor beta chain with its context. The record originates from a study of blood T cell repertoires in COVID-19. Study in general: Acute and convalescent COVID-19 samples came from the United States, Italy and Spain. T cells, B-cell-depleted T cells, or PBMCs provided the cDNA or gDNA that served as material.

The CDR3 is made up of 14 amino acids. Per germline, CDR1 LNHDA and CDR2 SQIVND (reference sequence). Deletions cut 3 bases from V and 2 bases from J, with 8 bases between. In the source study's methods: Estimated nucleated cell counts came from reference gene primer amplification. Measured with immunoSEQ multiplex PCR; TCRdb has only the in-frame clones, and not every one. Clone size and the V and J calls come from that table; the DNA yielded D and trimming. The data hold a few hundred thousand clones, with 86% observed a single time. The chain couples TRBV19 to TRBJ1-5; perhaps TRBD1 as D (6 bases). The source is a man at least 80 years old with acute or convalescent COVID-19. The sequencing sample was made of peripheral blood. The CDR3 bases are TGTGCCAGTAGTATGACAGGAGGCAATCAGCCCCAGCATTTT. It specifies CASSMTGGNQPQHF.